The source of this T cell receptor beta chain is a study of neurological immune-mediated disorders. Looking at the study overall: Within the group of 34 multiple sclerosis patients, approximately 31 were relapsing-remitting, while 3 were secondary progressive. Regarding the study as a whole: One related-CDR3 cluster, identified by phylogenetic grouping, held the repertoires of 18 of 34 multiple sclerosis patients and was a possible signature.

TCRdb redid the calling of the 5' RACE reads with MiXCR, one entry per CDR3 protein. The sample lists about 50,000 distinct CDR3 sequences; approximately 5.8% were seen once. Trimming left V 3 bases short and J 4 bases short, with 9 bases between. The CDR3 is 14 amino acids. Germline V gene lookup returns CDR1 MNHEY and CDR2 SVGAGI. At least ten counts were recorded for this clonotype. Its target is unknown. Sequenced: CD4+ T cells from blood. The rearrangement joins TRBV6-5 to TRBJ2-2; possible D gene TRBD1, 6 bases. The receptor was derived from a woman under 30 with multiple sclerosis. The CDR3 nucleotides are TGTGCCAGCAGTTATAGGGGGTTCACCGGGGAGCTGTTTTTT. Residues: CASSYRGFTGELFF.